This TCR beta chain was identified in a study of blood T cell repertoires in COVID-19. Measured with immunoSEQ multiplex PCR; TCRdb has only the in-frame clones, and not every one. The table includes around 6,400 clones, 75% to 85% detected once. The V segment lost 1 base and the J segment 5 bases; nucleotides outside the gene matches: 6. Germline V lookup: CDR1 SGHNT, CDR2 YYREEE (reference sequence). CDR3 size: 15 residues. This rearrangement joins TRBV5-4 to TRBJ2-3; 8 bases are a match to TRBD1. The sequenced material came from peripheral blood. The receptor was isolated from a human donor with active COVID-19. The donor label of this sample is uncertain. CDR3 DNA: TGTGCCAGCAGCTTGAGGACAGGGTACCAAGATACGCAGTATTTT. Its protein product is CASSLRTGYQDTQYF. Full variable domain (outside the CDR3, taken from reference TRBV5-4 and TRBJ2-3): ETGVTQSPTHLIKTRGQQVTLRCSSQSGHNTVSWYQQALGQGPQFIFQYYREEENGRGNFPPRFSGLQFPNYSSELNVNALELDDSALYLCASSLRTGYQDTQYFGPGTRLTVL.